The 30 T cell receptor beta chains below were found in one sample sequenced in a study of tumor-infiltrating lymphocytes in primary liver carcinoma. For each extraction, RNA and DNA were obtained together from 20-30 mg of unsorted bulk tissue. TCR beta cDNA was reverse-transcribed from 500 ng of total RNA. The reaction used a constant-region primer and ProtoScript II reverse transcriptase. Three nested multiplex PCR rounds, a slightly modified ARM-PCR method, built the TCR beta libraries. Amplification in the first two PCR rounds was performed using TRBV1-TRBV30 forward primers and a C-beta reverse primer for approximately 10 cycles each. TCRdb called the multiplex PCR reads again in MiXCR, with one record for every CDR3 protein. The sample holds 60,000 to 90,000 distinct CDR3 sequences, over 60% seen once. The sample comprised liver tumor tissue from sampling region 4. Described subset: tumor region T4, right-lateral pole. These receptors originate from a man aged 40-49 years with primary liver carcinoma and hepatitis B virus infection.

This sequence joins TRBV11-2 and TRBJ2-1; D is uncertain. Germline V CDR1 and CDR2: SGHAT, FQNNGV. This CDR3 is built from 15 residues. The V end lost 5 bases, the J end lost 9 bases, and 20 bases lay between the germline ends. This CDR3 reads CASSVDATATGEQFF. The CDR3 nucleotides are TGTGCCAGCAGCGTCGACGCTACGGCCACCGGTGAGCAGTTCTTC.

V is TRBV20-1 and J is TRBJ1-5; the D gene is possibly TRBD1 (5 bases). There are 15 residues in the CDR3. The germline gives CDR1 DFQATT, CDR2 SNEGSKA (reference sequence). V gave up 1 base and J gave up 0 bases, with 10 bases separating them. In DNA form, the CDR3 reads TGCAGTGCTAGAGGTGACAGTCTTAGCAATCAGCCCCAGCATTTT. Translating gives CSARGDSLSNQPQHF.

Of note for this clonotype: It is likely a read error, because the conserved phenylalanine at the end of the CDR3 is missing. The V call is TRBV6-5, the J call TRBJ1-6; TRBD1 is a possible D gene (5 bases). CDR1 is MNHEY and CDR2 is SVGAGI in the germline V gene. The CDR3 is 18 amino acids. Between the trimmed V and J ends, which lost 0 bases and 5 bases, there was a span of 17 bases. The chain's CDR3 is CASSYSPFLWGDNSPLHL. The CDR3 DNA is TGTGCCAGCAGTTACTCGCCCTTCCTGTGGGGGGATAATTCACCCCTCCACCTT.

A note on this clonotype: Given a much more abundant clone one base away, this may be a read error. The V call is TRBV5-4, the J call TRBJ2-7, with D tentatively TRBD1 (6 bases). The CDR3 sequence is 13 residues long. Trimming cost V 4 bases and J 8 bases, with 16 bases left between them. The germline gives CDR1 SGHNT, CDR2 YYREEE (reference sequence). CDR3 sequence: CASSGQGQVQQYF. CDR3 nucleotides: TGTGCCAGCAGCGGGCAGGGGCAAGTTCAGCAGTACTTC. Filled out from reference TRBV5-4 and TRBJ2-7, the complete variable domain reads ETGVTQSPTHLIKTRGQQVTLRCSSQSGHNTVSWYQQALGQGPQFIFQYYREEENGRGNFPPRFSGLQFPNYSSELNVNALELDDSALYLCASSGQGQVQQYFGPGTRLTVT.

With regard to this clonotype: The CDR3 does not close with the conserved phenylalanine or tryptophan, likely indicating a read error. V usage is TRBV11-2 and J usage is TRBJ2-3; D gene unclear. CDR3 size: 16 residues. From germline, CDR1 is SGHAT and CDR2 FQNNGV. Here the CDR3 reads CANSLGSRTGTDTQYL. CDR3 sequence (DNA): TGTGCCAACAGCTTAGGATCCAGGACCGGCACAGATACGCAGTATCTT.

Turning to this clonotype: No conserved phenylalanine or tryptophan is present at the end of the CDR3, so a read error is the likely explanation. The chain carries TRBV29-1 and TRBJ2-1; D might be TRBD1 (5 bases). Looked up from germline, CDR1 is SQVTM and CDR2 is ANQGSEA. The CDR3 loop spans 10 amino acids. The CDR3 region has the DNA TGCAGTGGATCGGACAATGTGCAGTTCTTA. It codes for CSGSDNVQFL.

A note on this clonotype: A much larger clone differs by one base, so this may be a read error. The V call is TRBV5-1, the J call TRBJ2-1, with TRBD1 identical over 9 bases. The germline gives CDR1 SGHRS, CDR2 YFSETQ. This CDR3 has 14 residues. V lost 4 bases to trimming and J lost 6 bases; unmatched junction nucleotides: 5. CDR3: CASSAGQGLNEQFF. CDR3 sequence (DNA): TGCGCCAGCAGCGCTGGACAGGGGCTCAATGAGCAGTTCTTC.

In the case of this clonotype: The junction departs from the called germline gene at one end, perhaps through a read error. CDR3 in DNA: TGTGCCAGCAGCCCTATCGTTGATACTAGCGGGAGCAATGAGCGGTTCTTC. It encodes CASSPIVDTSGSNERFF. V usage is TRBV7-3 and J usage is TRBJ2-1, with TRBD2 matching over 11 bases. This CDR3 contains 17 residues. The germline V gene encodes CDR1 SGHTA and CDR2 FQGTGA.

The chain carries TRBV6-5 and TRBJ2-6; a possible D gene is TRBD1 (6 bases). V was cut by 6 bases and J by 4 bases, with 16 bases left in between. Germline V gives CDR1 MNHEY, CDR2 SVGAGI. This CDR3 region has 16 residues. CDR3 protein: CASRAGDKLGANVLTF. The CDR3 bases are TGTGCCAGCAGGGCAGGGGACAAACTCGGGGCCAACGTCCTGACTTTC.

Of note for this clonotype: At one of its ends the junction is not consistent with the germline gene, which may arise from a read error. V is TRBV28 and J is TRBJ2-3; D is uncertain. Germline V lookup: CDR1 MDHEN, CDR2 SYDVKM. The CDR3 has 12 amino acids. CDR3 sequence: CVSSWGSHTQYF. The DNA for the CDR3 is TGTGTCAGCAGCTGGGGATCCCATACGCAGTATTTT.

The chain links TRBV20-1 to TRBJ2-7, with 9 bases identical to TRBD2. The CDR3 is 16 amino acids. The trim removed 1 base at V and 0 bases at J, leaving 7 bases unmatched. The germline CDR1 and CDR2 sequences are DFQATT and SNEGSKA (reference sequence). For the CDR3, the DNA is TGCAGTGCTAGAGGCCGGAGCGGGAGGAGCTCCTACGAGCAGTACTTC. Amino acids: CSARGRSGRSSYEQYF.

With regard to this clonotype: A much larger clonotype is one base distant, so this may be a read error. As the CDR3 is not closed by the conserved phenylalanine or tryptophan, this likely results from a read error. The J gene is TRBJ2-7, the V gene TRBV6-1; 8 positions agree with TRBD2. Germline CDR1 is MNHNS and CDR2 is SASEGT. Unmatched junction bases numbered 3, after V lost 11 bases and J lost 0 bases. This CDR3 contains 12 residues. The CDR3 DNA reads TGTGCCTGCGGGGGGATCTCCTACGAGCAGTACTTA. It yields the protein CACGGISYEQYL.

As regards this clonotype: One junction end disagrees with the germline gene, perhaps due to a read error. J is TRBJ2-2 and V is TRBV7-9, with D possibly TRBD2 on 6 matching bases. The V gene's germline CDR1 is SEHNR and CDR2 FQNEAQ (reference sequence). This CDR3 comprises 12 residues. CDR3 loop: CASSFNGGELFF. The CDR3 region has the DNA TGTGCCAGCAGCTTTAACGGCGGGGAGTTGTTTTTT.

The sample holds many counts of this clonotype. V usage is TRBV10-1 and J usage is TRBJ2-5; the D is unclear. CDR1 and CDR2 (germline): WNHNN, SYGVQD (reference sequence). V was clipped by 0 bases and J by 2 bases, with 10 bases between them. The CDR3 sequence is 15 residues long. CDR3: CASSESGYGQETQYF. CDR3 in DNA: TGCGCCAGCAGTGAGTCGGGTTATGGACAAGAGACCCAGTACTTC.

A note on this clonotype: The junction does not match germline at one end; this may be a read error. This rearrangement joins TRBV6-5 to TRBJ1-2, with D maybe TRBD1 (6 bases). The CDR3 loop spans 16 amino acids. In germline, CDR1 is MNHEY, CDR2 SVGAGI. The CDR3 DNA follows: TGCGCCAGCAGTTACAATTGGGGGAACAGGGATAACGGCTACACCTTC. Translated: CASSYNWGNRDNGYTF.

Worth noting for this clonotype: Without the conserved terminal phenylalanine or tryptophan, this CDR3 likely stems from a read error. Here the CDR3 reads CASNLEVWTGTGEQYL. CDR3 nucleotides: TGTGCCAGCAACTTAGAGGTCTGGACAGGGACGGGTGAGCAGTACCTC. V usage is TRBV11-2 and J usage is TRBJ2-7; 8 bases line up with TRBD1. This CDR3 is 16 amino acids long. The V gene's germline CDR1 is SGHAT and CDR2 FQNNGV.

Remarks on this clonotype: One junction end disagrees with the germline gene, perhaps due to a read error. This rearrangement joins TRBV4-1 to TRBJ2-7, with D perhaps matching TRBD2 (6 bases). Germline-derived CDR1 and CDR2 are MGHRA and YSYEKL. The CDR3 is 14 residues long. The DNA of the CDR3 is TGCACCAGCAGTCAAGACCAACTAGCTGAAGAGCAGTACTTC. Protein sequence: CTSSQDQLAEEQYF.

Worth noting for this clonotype: Given a much more abundant clone one base away, this may be a read error. This chain connects TRBV4-1 to TRBJ2-7; D may match TRBD1 or TRBD2 (6 bases each). The CDR3 contains 14 residues. Germline CDR1 and CDR2: MGHRA and YSYEKL. As DNA, the CDR3 is TGCGCCAGCAGCCAAGGGGGGGCGGCCTACGAGCAGCACTTC. It specifies CASSQGGAAYEQHF.

V is TRBV7-3 and J is TRBJ2-5, with D possibly being TRBD2 (5 bases). Trimming cost V 5 bases and J 1 base, with 8 bases left between them. The CDR3 totals 13 residues. CDR1 and CDR2 from the germline V gene are SGHTA and FQGTGA. CDR3: CASSRGFQETQYF. Written as DNA, the CDR3 is TGTGCCAGCAGCCGCGGGTTCCAAGAGACCCAGTACTTC. Combining the CDR3 with reference TRBV7-3 and TRBJ2-5 gives the whole variable domain GAGVSQTPSNKVTEKGKYVELRCDPISGHTALYWYRQSLGQGPEFLIYFQGTGAADDSGLPNDRFFAVRPEGSVSTLKIQRTERGDSAVYLCASSRGFQETQYFGPGTRLLVL.

Concerning this clonotype itself: A much larger clone lies one base from this, so it may be a read error. The rearrangement links TRBV4-2 to TRBJ2-4; D gene uncertain. V shed 4 bases and J shed 3 bases, with 10 bases lying between them. The CDR3 totals 14 residues. CDR1 and CDR2 from the germline V gene are LGHNA and YNFKEQ. The CDR3 sequence: CASSLDLVKNIQYF. CDR3 nucleotides: TGTGCCAGCAGCCTGGACCTAGTCAAAAACATTCAGTACTTC.

This clonotype was seen repeatedly, ten times or more. The CDR3 reads CASSLQVYTYEQYF. CDR3 DNA sequence: TGTGCCAGCAGTTTACAGGTCTACACCTACGAGCAGTACTTC. The J gene is TRBJ2-7, the V gene TRBV12-3 or TRBV12-4; the D is unclear. CDR3 length: 14 residues. Trimming cost V 2 bases and J 2 bases, with 10 bases left between them.

Note on this clonotype: Its ends do not fully match the called genes, so a read error is possible. The rearrangement links TRBV14 to TRBJ2-1, with D unresolved. Germline-derived CDR1 and CDR2 are SGHDN and FVKESK. The CDR3 totals 16 residues. For the CDR3, the DNA is TGTGCCAGCAGCCAAGCTGGCCAGGAGCGCCACAATGAGCTGTTCTTC. Protein: CASSQAGQERHNELFF.

On this clonotype itself: The junction departs from germline at one end; a sequencing error may be responsible. This chain uses TRBV12-3 or TRBV12-4 with TRBJ2-7; D possibly matches TRBD1 or TRBD2 (5 bases each). The CDR3 length is 12 residues. The CDR3 DNA reads TGTACCAGCGGTGCAGACAGTTACGAGCAGTACTTC. This codes for CTSGADSYEQYF.

Worth noting for this clonotype: Since the CDR3 does not end with the conserved phenylalanine or tryptophan, this likely comes from a read error. V is TRBV19 and J is TRBJ2-1; 7 nucleotides align to TRBD2. CDR1 is LNHDA, CDR2 SQIVND, per germline (reference sequence). The V gene end was trimmed by 3 bases and the J gene end by 13 bases; junction bases not matched to a gene: 9. The CDR3 runs 13 residues. CDR3 loop: CASSMRTSNRQFL. In nucleotides, the CDR3 is TGTGCCAGTAGTATGAGGACTAGTAATCGACAGTTCCTC.

With respect to this clonotype: The germline gene is not matched at one end of the junction; a read error may be the cause. The chain is built from TRBV11-2 and TRBJ2-2, with a possible D match to TRBD2 (5 bases). Looked up from germline, CDR1 is SGHAT and CDR2 is FQNNGV. The CDR3 consists of 16 residues. CDR3 in DNA: TGTGCCAGCAGCTTGGTGGCGCTAACGGGAACCGGGGAGTTGTTTTTT. Its translation is CASSLVALTGTGELFF.

In its sample, this clonotype was seen a few times. This sequence joins TRBV12-3 or TRBV12-4 and TRBJ2-3; no clear D gene. The CDR3 is 13 residues long. V was shortened by 3 bases and J by 7 bases, with 11 bases between the two germline ends. The CDR3 DNA follows: TGTGCCAGCAGTTTGATTAGAGCGTATACGCAGTATTTT. This sequence encodes CASSLIRAYTQYF.

This clonotype was seen just once. The chain has TRBV6-6 and TRBJ1-1; D may be TRBD1 (6 bases). The V end was cut by 3 bases, the J end by 8 bases, with 31 bases between. The CDR3 loop spans 19 amino acids. CDR1 is MNHNY, CDR2 SVGAGI, per germline (reference sequence). The CDR3 DNA sequence: TGTGCCAGCAGTTATGATATGAACAGGGAAGTGGGTGGATTCACAGAAGCTTTCTTT. It is translated as CASSYDMNREVGGFTEAFF.

As concerns this clonotype: One end of the junction fails to match germline, which may point to a read error. The J gene is TRBJ2-1, the V gene TRBV11-1; D uncertain. The germline V gene has CDR1 SGHAT and CDR2 FQDESV (reference sequence). The CDR3 totals 16 residues. CDR3 residues: CASNLGLRLPTHEQFF. For the CDR3, the DNA is TGTGCCAGCAACTTAGGCCTGAGACTTCCTACGCATGAGCAGTTCTTT.

About this clonotype: No conserved phenylalanine or tryptophan ends this CDR3, so it is likely a read error. V usage is TRBV5-1 and J usage is TRBJ1-5; D is unresolved. The CDR3 loop spans 15 amino acids. Germline CDR1 reads SGHRS; CDR2 reads YFSETQ. The CDR3, as DNA: TGCGCCAGCAGCTTAGCAGGTGAAGGAAATCACCCCCAGCATTCT. Translated, it gives CASSLAGEGNHPQHS.

On this clonotype: One junction end disagrees with the germline gene, perhaps due to a read error. The chain has TRBV5-4 and TRBJ2-1, with D unresolved. The CDR3 totals 16 residues. Germline assignment: CDR1 SGHNT and CDR2 YYREEE (reference sequence). CDR3 sequence (DNA): TGTACCAGCAGCTTGTTAGCCGTGGGCTCCTACAATAAGCAGTTCTTC. It is translated as CTSSLLAVGSYNKQFF.